This record concerns one T cell receptor beta chain sequence. Its antigen is currently unknown. This sample is part of a study of cytomegalovirus exposure and HLA in healthy donors. Study-level points and caveats: CMV serostatus alone was available as immune exposure information. Per a prior analysis, the majority of TCR beta V segments were productive roughly 87% or roughly 30% of the time.

Researchers ran the PCR with 60 Vbeta and 13 Jbeta primers. Measured with immunoSEQ multiplex PCR; TCRdb has only the in-frame clones, and not every one. The sample includes approximately 190,000 clones, under 70% seen only once; the top ten take less than 3%. This CDR3 contains 12 residues. With 3 bases removed from V and 5 bases from J, the gap between germline ends came to 7 bases. CDR1 and CDR2 from the germline V gene are LNHDA and SQIVND (reference sequence). The gene calls are TRBV19 and TRBJ1-2; no firm D call. The sample comprised PBMCs. This sequence originates from a man aged 35 to 55 in good health and CMV-seropositive. As DNA, the CDR3 is TGTGCCAGTAGTATGACATCTTATGGCTACACCTTC. This codes for CASSMTSYGYTF.